These 28 T cell receptor beta chains were all obtained from the same sample, sequenced in a study. TCRdb re-called the 5' RACE reads with MiXCR, one entry per CDR3 protein. The sample yields over 50,000 distinct CDR3 sequences, roughly 22% seen once. Sequencing used tumor-infiltrating naive CD4+ T cells sorted from the breast tumor. The subset here: naive CD4+ T cells, CD4+CD45RA+CD25-. The origin of the receptors is a female donor with breast cancer.

The sample holds many counts of this clonotype. The gene calls are TRBV7-9 and TRBJ2-3; no clear D. Trimming pared 5 bases from V and 0 bases from J, leaving 3 bases between. Germline CDR1 and CDR2: SEHNR and FQNEAQ (reference sequence). The CDR3 covers 12 residues. CDR3 loop: CASSASTDTQYF. In nucleotides, the CDR3 is TGTGCCAGCAGCGCTAGCACAGATACGCAGTATTTT.

The genes are TRBV20-1 and TRBJ2-7, with TRBD2 as a possible D gene (5 bases). V was shortened by 4 bases and J by 4 bases, with 17 bases between the two germline ends. Germline assignment: CDR1 DFQATT and CDR2 SNEGSKA (reference sequence). This CDR3 is 14 amino acids long. CDR3 sequence: CSATIAGAVYEQYF. For the CDR3, the DNA is TGCAGTGCTACTATAGCCGGAGCGGTTTACGAGCAGTACTTC.

The chain recombines TRBV4-2 with TRBJ2-7; no definite D call. The V gene's germline CDR1 is LGHNA and CDR2 YNFKEQ. With 1 base removed from V and 3 bases from J, the gap between germline ends came to 7 bases. This CDR3 is built from 13 residues. CDR3 DNA: TGTGCCAGCAGCCAAGGGCAGGACTACGAGCAGTACTTC. It encodes CASSQGQDYEQYF.

This chain joins TRBV20-1 and TRBJ1-1; D call uncertain. Germline V gives CDR1 DFQATT, CDR2 SNEGSKA (reference sequence). V gave up 5 bases and J gave up 11 bases, with 21 bases separating them. The CDR3 consists of 13 residues. CDR3 in amino acids: CSAHPYLGSSAFF. The CDR3 DNA sequence: TGCAGTGCTCACCCCTACCTTGGGAGCTCGGCTTTCTTT.

This sequence joins TRBV30 and TRBJ1-1; D is undetermined. The CDR3 runs 14 residues. V was trimmed by 3 bases and J by 6 bases, leaving 17 bases between them. Germline V gene sequence: CDR1 GTSNPN, CDR2 SVGIG (reference sequence). The CDR3: CAWSPIGVAPEAFF. The CDR3 nucleotides are TGTGCCTGGAGCCCTATAGGTGTCGCCCCTGAAGCTTTCTTT.

The sample holds many counts of this clonotype. The gene calls are TRBV3-1 and TRBJ2-1; 11 bases are a match to TRBD2. Per the germline V gene, CDR1 is LGHDT and CDR2 is YNNKEL (reference sequence). This CDR3 has 13 residues. Trimming took 4 bases from V and 9 from J; bases not matched to a gene: 2. This chain's CDR3 is CASSRGTSGEQFF. The DNA for the CDR3 is TGTGCCAGCAGCCGCGGGACTAGCGGTGAGCAGTTCTTC.

This clonotype was seen once. The CDR3: CASSHPRASSYNEQFF. CDR3 nucleotide sequence: TGCGCCAGCAGCCACCCCAGGGCAAGCTCCTACAATGAGCAGTTCTTC. The chain has TRBV5-1 and TRBJ2-1, with D tentatively TRBD1 (5 bases). The CDR3 has 16 amino acids. Trimming pared 4 bases from V and 0 bases from J, leaving 14 bases between. Germline CDR1 SGHRS, CDR2 YFSETQ.

This clonotype showed up just a few times. The chain employs TRBV27 and TRBJ2-7; D ambiguous. V was cut by 5 bases and J by 1 base, with 15 bases left in between. Germline assignment: CDR1 MNHEY and CDR2 SMNVEV (reference sequence). The CDR3 extends over 15 amino acids. Here the CDR3 reads CASSPRPDGSYEQYF. The CDR3 nucleotides are TGTGCCAGCAGTCCAAGGCCCGACGGGTCCTACGAGCAGTACTTC.

The chain employs TRBV28 and TRBJ2-2, with D maybe TRBD1 (6 bases). CDR3 length: 14 amino acids. Trimming took off 5 bases at V and 7 bases at J, with 14 bases between the two ends. CDR1 is MDHEN, CDR2 SYDVKM, per germline. The CDR3, as DNA: TGTGCCAGCAGTCTCCATCAGGGGAGCGGGGAGCTGTTTTTT. As protein: CASSLHQGSGELFF. Full variable domain (rest looked up from reference TRBV28 and TRBJ2-2): DVKVTQSSRYLVKRTGEKVFLECVQDMDHENMFWYRQDPGLGLRLIYFSYDVKMKEKGDIPEGYSVSREKKERFSLILESASTNQTSMYLCASSLHQGSGELFFGEGSRLTVL.

V is TRBV7-2 and J is TRBJ2-1, with D unresolved. The germline V gene has CDR1 SGHTA and CDR2 FQGNSA. CDR3 size: 13 residues. V was trimmed by 5 bases and J by 3 bases, leaving 8 bases between them. CDR3 in DNA: TGTGCCAGCAGCGCACGAAACTACAATGAGCAGTTCTTC. It specifies CASSARNYNEQFF.

There are a few counts of this clonotype. The rearrangement uses TRBV5-1 and TRBJ1-2; maybe TRBD1 (6 bases). CDR1 and CDR2 (germline): SGHRS, YFSETQ. Trimming took off 2 bases at V and 6 bases at J, with 8 bases between the two ends. The CDR3 runs 12 residues. The CDR3 sequence: CASSLQGNGYTF. CDR3 DNA sequence: TGCGCCAGCAGCTTACAGGGAAATGGCTACACCTTC.

J is TRBJ2-3 and V is TRBV5-1; no reliable D call. V gave up 0 bases and J gave up 6 bases, with 8 bases separating them. Germline CDR1 SGHRS, CDR2 YFSETQ. The CDR3 is made up of 13 amino acids. The CDR3 is CASSLVQTDTQYF. The DNA of the CDR3 is TGCGCCAGCAGCTTGGTGCAGACTGATACGCAGTATTTT.

V usage is TRBV5-1 and J usage is TRBJ2-2; D is possibly TRBD1 (6 bases). The V gene's germline CDR1 is SGHRS and CDR2 YFSETQ. The CDR3 has 16 residues. V was shortened by 0 bases and J by 0 bases, with 9 bases between the two germline ends. Here the CDR3 reads CASSLEGESNTGELFF. The CDR3 DNA sequence: TGCGCCAGCAGCTTGGAGGGGGAATCGAACACCGGGGAGCTGTTTTTT.

This clonotype was seen a handful of times. The V and J genes are TRBV7-2 and TRBJ2-3; D uncertain. Germline-derived CDR1 and CDR2 are SGHTA and FQGNSA. V lost 5 bases, J lost 2 bases, and 14 bases lay in between. The length of the CDR3 is 15 residues. Here the CDR3 DNA reads TGTGCCAGCAGCCCTAATTTCCAGCTCACAGATACGCAGTATTTT. Its translation: CASSPNFQLTDTQYF. Full variable domain (outside the CDR3, taken from reference TRBV7-2 and TRBJ2-3): GAGVSQSPSNKVTEKGKDVELRCDPISGHTALYWYRQSLGQGLEFLIYFQGNSAPDKSGLPSDRFSAERTGGSVSTLTIQRTQQEDSAVYLCASSPNFQLTDTQYFGPGTRLTVL.

The chain recombines TRBV12-3 or TRBV12-4 with TRBJ2-1; no reliable D call. The length of the CDR3 is 13 residues. Trimming stripped 6 bases from V and 5 bases from J, with 11 bases between. CDR3 bases: TGTGCCAGCAGCAGAAATACAAACAATGAGCAGTTCTTC. The encoded protein is CASSRNTNNEQFF.

This clonotype came up a few times. The gene calls are TRBV9 and TRBJ1-4; no firm D call. V was shortened by 4 bases and J by 4 bases, with 11 bases between the two germline ends. There are 14 residues in the CDR3. Germline CDR1 is SGDLS and CDR2 is YYNGEE. CDR3: CASSNRPNNEKLFF. CDR3 DNA: TGTGCCAGCAGCAACAGACCGAATAATGAAAAACTGTTTTTT.

This clonotype came up a few times. The chain couples TRBV20-1 to TRBJ2-1; no definite D call. Germline CDR1 reads DFQATT; CDR2 reads SNEGSKA (reference sequence). This CDR3 spans 14 amino acids. V gave up 6 bases and J gave up 2 bases, with 14 bases separating them. CDR3 nucleotide sequence: TGCAGTGCCCCAGGACCGATTCCCTACAATGAGCAGTTCTTC. Translating gives CSAPGPIPYNEQFF.

This clonotype came up a few times. The chain joins TRBV21-1 to TRBJ1-5. TRBV21-1 is annotated as a pseudogene. The CDR3 is 12 residues long. For the CDR3, the DNA is TGTGCCAGCAGCAAAGTCCGACAGCCCCAGCATTTT. It translates to CASSKVRQPQHF.

V is TRBV18 and J is TRBJ1-1, with no clear D. The CDR3 has 13 residues. Trimming cost V 3 bases and J 1 base, with 6 bases left between them. Germline V gene data show CDR1 as KGHSH and CDR2 as LQKENI. Here the CDR3 DNA reads TGTGCCAGCTCACCCAGACAGAACACTGAAGCTTTCTTT. It codes for CASSPRQNTEAFF.

This clonotype appeared a few times. The V gene is TRBV6-6, the J gene TRBJ1-1; 7 bases fit TRBD1. This CDR3 has 15 residues. J was trimmed by 5 bases and V by 4 bases; bases with no gene match: 10. Germline assignment: CDR1 MNHNY and CDR2 SVGAGI (reference sequence). The CDR3 DNA follows: TGTGCCAGCAGTTCCGTACCTCAACAGGGGACTGAAGCTTTCTTT. This encodes CASSSVPQQGTEAFF.

This clonotype was seen only a few times. The chain links TRBV7-2 to TRBJ1-5; TRBD1 matches at 7 bases. The CDR3 is made up of 16 amino acids. Per the germline V gene, CDR1 is SGHTA and CDR2 is FQGNSA. The V segment lost 1 base and the J segment 0 bases; nucleotides outside the gene matches: 3. The CDR3 DNA follows: TGTGCCAGCAGCTTAGGGGGACAGTATAGCAATCAGCCCCAGCATTTT. Residues: CASSLGGQYSNQPQHF.

The chain links TRBV7-3 to TRBJ2-2; 8 positions agree with TRBD1. The germline CDR1 and CDR2 sequences are SGHTA and FQGTGA. The J segment lost 7 bases and the V segment lost 8 bases, leaving 9 bases of the junction unmatched. The CDR3 is 14 amino acids. Written as DNA, the CDR3 is TGTGCCAGCGCTCAGGGGGCACGAGGCGGGGAGCTGTTTTTT. This encodes CASAQGARGGELFF.

To note about this clonotype: An end of the junction does not agree with germline; a read error may underlie this. The CDR3 spells CSVRWLAGRDEQFF. Here the CDR3 DNA reads TGCAGTGTTAGATGGCTAGCGGGAAGGGATGAGCAGTTCTTC. The rearrangement links TRBV20-1 to TRBJ2-1; 9 bases line up with TRBD2. The CDR3 is made up of 14 amino acids. CDR1 and CDR2 (germline): DFQATT, SNEGSKA (reference sequence).

About this clonotype itself: Without the conserved terminal phenylalanine or tryptophan, this CDR3 likely stems from a read error. The chain carries TRBV28 and TRBJ1-1; perhaps TRBD1 as D (5 bases). Germline-derived CDR1 and CDR2 are MDHEN and SYDVKM. The germline V and J ends were trimmed by 2 bases and 11 bases, with 12 bases remaining between them. The CDR3 has 12 residues. CDR3 in DNA: TGTGCCAGCAGTTTACCCGGGACGATGGCTTTCCTT. This codes for CASSLPGTMAFL.

This clonotype was detected only a few times. The chain couples TRBV9 to TRBJ2-2; D possibly corresponds to TRBD1 (5 bases). The CDR3 contains 16 residues. V was cut by 5 bases and J by 4 bases, with 18 bases left in between. The germline V gene has CDR1 SGDLS and CDR2 YYNGEE. Here the CDR3 reads CASSTTATAGTGELFF. The CDR3 region has the DNA TGTGCCAGCAGTACGACAGCTACAGCAGGCACCGGGGAGCTGTTTTTT.

The chain recombines TRBV7-9 with TRBJ1-1; 7 bases are a match to TRBD1. The CDR3 contains 18 residues. Germline V gene sequence: CDR1 SEHNR, CDR2 FQNEAQ (reference sequence). With V trimmed by 4 bases and J by 0 bases, 14 bases remained unmatched. CDR3 sequence reads: CASSSRSPKTGMNTEAFF. CDR3 nucleotides: TGTGCCAGCAGCTCTCGTTCTCCAAAGACAGGGATGAACACTGAAGCTTTCTTT.

J is TRBJ2-2 and V is TRBV6-6, with D hard to call. CDR1 is MNHNY, CDR2 SVGAGI, per germline (reference sequence). V shed 0 bases and J shed 1 base, with 6 bases lying between them. CDR3 length: 15 residues. The CDR3 DNA follows: TGTGCCAGCAGTTACTCGGGCAGGAACACCGGGGAGCTGTTTTTT. Translating gives CASSYSGRNTGELFF.

The V and J genes are TRBV7-2 and TRBJ2-1; 11 bases agree with TRBD1. The germline CDR1 and CDR2 sequences are SGHTA and FQGNSA. V was clipped by 3 bases and J by 6 bases; unmatched bases: 1. The CDR3 has 14 amino acids. CDR3 sequence (DNA): TGTGCCAGCAGCTTGGGACAGGGGGTCAATGAGCAGTTCTTC. Its protein is CASSLGQGVNEQFF.